Detailed here is one T cell receptor (beta chain). Germline CDR1 and CDR2: SGHNT and YYREEE (reference sequence). The CDR3 loop spans 13 amino acids. Trimming took 4 bases from V and 8 from J; bases not matched to a gene: 6. Per the study methods: By means of reference gene primer amplification, nucleated cell counts were estimated. Profiled with immunoSEQ multiplex PCR; TCRdb holds only in-frame clones, not every one. V and J calls and clone size are those listed in that table; D and trimming were worked out from the DNA. The sample includes 150,000 to 190,000 clones, around 80% of them seen just once. The sample originates from a study of blood T cell repertoires in COVID-19. In the study overall: COVID-19 samples collected from the United States, Italy and Spain covered acute and convalescent phases. Sources were T cells, B-cell-depleted T cells, or PBMCs; the material itself was cDNA or gDNA.

V usage is TRBV5-4 and J usage is TRBJ1-3; 7 nucleotides align to TRBD1. What was sequenced was peripheral blood. The sequence was collected from a woman between 50 and 59 years old with acute or convalescent COVID-19. The CDR3 bases are TGTGCCAGCAGCGCGACAGGGCTAGACACCATATATTTT. Translation: CASSATGLDTIYF.